Listed below are T cell receptor beta chains from one sample, sequenced in a study of prognosis after radiotherapy for stage I lung cancer. TCRdb processed the multiplex PCR reads anew with MiXCR; each CDR3 protein has one entry. Counted here are some 38,000 distinct CDR3 sequences, around 22% occurring once; the ten biggest clones make up around a quarter. Source: PBMCs, taken before or after stereotactic body radiation therapy (not recorded which). The receptor source for this set is a donor at least 50 years old with non-small cell lung cancer. The CDR3 runs from the conserved cysteine through the conserved F or W. The order of the fields is clone size, V gene, J gene, D gene, CDR3 protein, CDR3 DNA. The D gene is left open where the match is weak. Clone size is given for some rows only: seen once, a few or many times, or a class if the clone is expanded.

>-|TRBV6-9|TRBJ1-2|-
CASSSSGSSNYGYTF
TGTGCCAGCAGTTCATCCGGGTCATCAAACTATGGCTACACCTTC
>many|TRBV27|TRBJ2-5|-
CASSPLRGGNQETQYF
TGTGCCAGCAGTCCCCTGAGGGGCGGGAACCAAGAGACCCAGTACTTC
>-|TRBV6-1|TRBJ1-2|-
CASRERTRYGYTF
TGTGCCAGCAGGGAACGTACCCGATATGGCTACACCTTC
>-|TRBV6-5|TRBJ2-3|TRBD2
CASSDSSGGGAPHQYF
TGTGCCAGCAGTGACTCGTCCGGCGGGGGGGCCCCGCATCAGTATTTT
>many|TRBV3-1|TRBJ1-1|-
CASSPQRFRDTEAFF
TGTGCCAGCAGCCCCCAACGCTTTAGGGACACTGAAGCTTTCTTT
>-|TRBV7-2|TRBJ2-1|TRBD2
CASSNTRRGGSGGYNEQFF
TGTGCCAGCAGCAACACCCGACGAGGGGGTAGCGGGGGGTACAATGAGCAGTTCTTC
>many|TRBV20-1|TRBJ2-5|-
CSASAGLAQETQYF
TGCAGTGCTAGCGCCGGACTGGCTCAAGAGACCCAGTACTTC
>many|TRBV19|TRBJ2-2|TRBD1
CASSQPTGGYRTNTGELFF
TGTGCCAGTAGTCAACCGACAGGGGGCTACAGAACTAACACCGGGGAGCTGTTTTTT
>-|TRBV7-9|TRBJ1-2|-
CASSPWGESYGYTF
TGTGCCAGCAGCCCCTGGGGTGAGTCCTATGGCTACACCTTC
>many|TRBV7-8|TRBJ2-7|-
CASSFLRGPDAYEQYF
TGTGCCAGCAGCTTTTTACGAGGCCCCGACGCCTACGAGCAGTACTTC
>-|TRBV6-1|TRBJ2-3|-
CASSEATAQYF
TGTGCCAGCAGTGAAGCGACGGCTCAGTATTTT
>many|TRBV5-1|TRBJ2-1|-
CASSDLRGDNEQFF
TGCGCCAGCAGCGACCTCCGAGGGGACAATGAGCAGTTCTTC
>many|TRBV6-4|TRBJ1-3|-
CASPLGDSGNTIYF
TGTGCCTCCCCTTTGGGGGACTCTGGAAACACCATATATTTT
>many|TRBV19|TRBJ1-5|-
CASSIVGGARQPQHF
TGTGCCAGTAGTATTGTGGGGGGCGCGCGGCAGCCCCAGCATTTT
>many|TRBV27|TRBJ2-7|-
CASSFEAHARSEQYF
TGTGCCAGCAGTTTTGAGGCCCATGCGCGCTCCGAGCAGTACTTC
>many|TRBV2|TRBJ1-1|-
CASRGQSVETEAFF
TGTGCCAGCAGGGGACAATCCGTAGAAACTGAAGCTTTCTTT
>many|TRBV9|TRBJ1-2|TRBD1
CASSEHRGGGGYTF
TGTGCCAGCAGCGAACACAGGGGCGGGGGTGGCTACACCTTC
>many|TRBV6-1|TRBJ2-7|-
CASSEQSSYEQYF
TGTGCCAGCAGTGAACAAAGCTCCTACGAGCAGTACTTC
>many|TRBV14|TRBJ1-1|-
CASSPNYRVEAFF
TGTGCCAGCAGCCCAAACTACAGGGTGGAAGCTTTCTTT
>many|TRBV4-1|TRBJ2-7|-
CASSQVRDYEQYF
TGCGCCAGCAGCCAAGTCCGCGACTACGAGCAGTACTTC
>many|TRBV27|TRBJ2-3|TRBD2
CASRGLAGATDTQYF
TGTGCCAGCAGGGGACTAGCGGGAGCCACAGATACGCAGTATTTT